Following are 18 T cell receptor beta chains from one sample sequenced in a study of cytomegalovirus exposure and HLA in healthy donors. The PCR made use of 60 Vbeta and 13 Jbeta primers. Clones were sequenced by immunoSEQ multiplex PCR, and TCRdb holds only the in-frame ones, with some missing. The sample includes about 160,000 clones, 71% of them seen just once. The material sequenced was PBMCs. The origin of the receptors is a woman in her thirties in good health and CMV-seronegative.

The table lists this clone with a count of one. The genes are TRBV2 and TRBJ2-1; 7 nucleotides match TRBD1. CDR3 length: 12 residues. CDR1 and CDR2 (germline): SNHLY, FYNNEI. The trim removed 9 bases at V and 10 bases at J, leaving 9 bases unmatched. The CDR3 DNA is TGTGCCAGTAACCGACAGGGACGGGAGCAGTTCTTC. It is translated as CASNRQGREQFF.

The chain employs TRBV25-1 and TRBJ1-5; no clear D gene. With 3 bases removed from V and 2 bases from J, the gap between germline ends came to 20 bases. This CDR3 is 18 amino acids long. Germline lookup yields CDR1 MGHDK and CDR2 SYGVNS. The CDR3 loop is CASSDPPPCVPGNQPQHF. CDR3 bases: TGTGCCAGCAGTGATCCCCCGCCGTGTGTTCCAGGCAATCAGCCCCAGCATTTT. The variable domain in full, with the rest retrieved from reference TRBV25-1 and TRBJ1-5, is EADIYQTPRYLVIGTGKKITLECSQTMGHDKMYWYQQDPGMELHLIHYSYGVNSTEKGDLSSESTVSRIRTEHFPLTLESARPSHTSQYLCASSDPPPCVPGNQPQHFGDGTRLSIL.

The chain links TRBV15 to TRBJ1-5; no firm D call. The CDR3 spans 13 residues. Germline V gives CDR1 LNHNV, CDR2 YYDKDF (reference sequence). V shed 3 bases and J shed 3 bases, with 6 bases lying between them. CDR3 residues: CATSRGLNQPQHF. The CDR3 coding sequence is TGTGCCACCAGCAGGGGCCTCAATCAGCCCCAGCATTTT.

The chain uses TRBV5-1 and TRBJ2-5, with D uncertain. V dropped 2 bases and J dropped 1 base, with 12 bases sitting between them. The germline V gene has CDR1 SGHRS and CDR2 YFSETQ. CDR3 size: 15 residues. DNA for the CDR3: TGCGCCAGCAGCTTCATTTCAGGTATCCAAGAGACCCAGTACTTC. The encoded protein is CASSFISGIQETQYF.

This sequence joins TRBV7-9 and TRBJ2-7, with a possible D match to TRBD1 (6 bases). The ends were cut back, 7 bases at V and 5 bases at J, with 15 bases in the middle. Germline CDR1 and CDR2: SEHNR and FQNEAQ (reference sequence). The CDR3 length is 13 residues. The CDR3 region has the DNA TGTGCCAGCACCACAGGGACCTGGAACGAGCAGTACTTC. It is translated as CASTTGTWNEQYF.

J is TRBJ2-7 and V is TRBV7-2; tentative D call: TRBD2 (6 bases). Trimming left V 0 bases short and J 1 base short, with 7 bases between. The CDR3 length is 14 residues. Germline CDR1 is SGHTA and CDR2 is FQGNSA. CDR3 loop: CASSLAGRSYEQYF. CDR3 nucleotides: TGTGCCAGCAGCTTAGCAGGGAGGTCCTACGAGCAGTACTTC. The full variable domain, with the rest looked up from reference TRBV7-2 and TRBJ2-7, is GAGVSQSPSNKVTEKGKDVELRCDPISGHTALYWYRQSLGQGLEFLIYFQGNSAPDKSGLPSDRFSAERTGGSVSTLTIQRTQQEDSAVYLCASSLAGRSYEQYFGPGTRLTVT.

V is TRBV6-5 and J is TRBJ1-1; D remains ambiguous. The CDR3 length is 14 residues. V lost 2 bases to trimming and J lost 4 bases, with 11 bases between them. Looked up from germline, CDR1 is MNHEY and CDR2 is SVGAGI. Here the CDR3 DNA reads TGTGCCAGCAGTTACACCTACTTGAGCACTGAAGCTTTCTTT. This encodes CASSYTYLSTEAFF.

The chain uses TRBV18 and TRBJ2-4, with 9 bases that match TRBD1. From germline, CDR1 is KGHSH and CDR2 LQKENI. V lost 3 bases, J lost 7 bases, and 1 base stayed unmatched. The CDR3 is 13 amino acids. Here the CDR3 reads CASSPTGGNIQYF. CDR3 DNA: TGTGCCAGCTCACCGACAGGGGGGAACATTCAGTACTTC.

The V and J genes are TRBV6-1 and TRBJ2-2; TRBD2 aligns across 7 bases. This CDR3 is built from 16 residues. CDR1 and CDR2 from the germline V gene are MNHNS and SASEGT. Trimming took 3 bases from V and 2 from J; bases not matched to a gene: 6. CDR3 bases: TGTGCCAGCAGTGAGACTAGCCGGCTAAACACCGGGGAGCTGTTTTTT. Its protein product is CASSETSRLNTGELFF.

CDR3 in DNA: TGTGCCAGCAGCCAAGGGGAAGGGAGTAAAAGCAATCAGCCCCAGCATTTT. Translated, it gives CASSQGEGSKSNQPQHF. The gene calls are TRBV4-2 and TRBJ1-5, with D unresolved. This CDR3 has 17 amino acids. Trimming shortened V by 1 base and J by 1 base, and 14 bases separated the two germline ends. CDR1 and CDR2 from the germline V gene are LGHNA and YNFKEQ.

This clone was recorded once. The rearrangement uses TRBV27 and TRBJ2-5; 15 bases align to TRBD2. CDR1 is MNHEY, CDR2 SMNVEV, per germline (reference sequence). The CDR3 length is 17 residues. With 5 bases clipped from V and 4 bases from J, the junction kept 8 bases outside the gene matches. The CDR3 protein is CASSPGTSGRFVETQYF. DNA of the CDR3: TGTGCCAGCAGTCCGGGGACTAGCGGGAGGTTCGTAGAGACCCAGTACTTC.

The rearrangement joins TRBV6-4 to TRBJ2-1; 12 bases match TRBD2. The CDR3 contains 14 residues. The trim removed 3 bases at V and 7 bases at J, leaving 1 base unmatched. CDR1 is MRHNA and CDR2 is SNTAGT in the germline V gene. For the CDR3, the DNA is TGTGCCAGCAGTGAGGGGACTAGCGGGAATGAGCAGTTCTTC. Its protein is CASSEGTSGNEQFF.

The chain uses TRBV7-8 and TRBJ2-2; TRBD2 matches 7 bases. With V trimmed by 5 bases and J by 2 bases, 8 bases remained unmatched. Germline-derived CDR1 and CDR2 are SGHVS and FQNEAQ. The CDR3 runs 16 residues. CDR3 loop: CASSARTSGNTGELFF. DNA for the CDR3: TGTGCCAGCAGCGCACGGACTAGTGGTAACACCGGGGAGCTGTTTTTT.

The CDR3 DNA sequence: TGTGCCAGTAGCCTTCGGGTAGCCGGCACAGATACGCAGTATTTT. This encodes CASSLRVAGTDTQYF. The J gene is TRBJ2-3, the V gene TRBV19; no firm D call. V was shortened by 6 bases and J by 1 base, with 14 bases between the two germline ends. The CDR3 is 15 amino acids. CDR1 is LNHDA, CDR2 SQIVND, per germline (reference sequence).

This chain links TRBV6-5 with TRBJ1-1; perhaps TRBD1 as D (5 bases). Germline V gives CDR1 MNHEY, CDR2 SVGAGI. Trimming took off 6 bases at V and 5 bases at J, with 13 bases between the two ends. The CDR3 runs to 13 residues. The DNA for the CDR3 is TGTGCCAGCAGAGTGGGGGGACGAACTGAAGCTTTCTTT. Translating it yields CASRVGGRTEAFF.

CDR3 DNA: TGTGCCAGCAGCCCCGGGATAGCGGACAGCACAGATACGCAGTATTTT. Protein: CASSPGIADSTDTQYF. The chain couples TRBV7-6 to TRBJ2-3; tentative D call: TRBD2 (6 bases). The CDR3 is 16 amino acids. V was cut by 5 bases and J by 0 bases, with 15 bases left in between. Germline CDR1 SGHVS, CDR2 FNYEAQ.

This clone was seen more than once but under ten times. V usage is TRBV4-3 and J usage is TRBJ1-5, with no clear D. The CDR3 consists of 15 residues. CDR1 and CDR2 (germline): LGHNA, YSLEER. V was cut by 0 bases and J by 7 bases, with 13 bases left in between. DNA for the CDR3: TGCGCCAGCAGCCAAGAGTTCCGGGGTGAGCAGCCCCAGCATTTT. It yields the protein CASSQEFRGEQPQHF.

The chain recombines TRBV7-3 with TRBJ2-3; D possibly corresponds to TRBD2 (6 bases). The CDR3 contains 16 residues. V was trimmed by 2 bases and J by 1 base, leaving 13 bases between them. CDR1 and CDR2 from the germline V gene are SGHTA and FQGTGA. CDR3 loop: CASSLQGGMRTDTQYF. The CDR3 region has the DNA TGTGCCAGCAGCTTACAGGGCGGGATGCGCACAGATACGCAGTATTTT.